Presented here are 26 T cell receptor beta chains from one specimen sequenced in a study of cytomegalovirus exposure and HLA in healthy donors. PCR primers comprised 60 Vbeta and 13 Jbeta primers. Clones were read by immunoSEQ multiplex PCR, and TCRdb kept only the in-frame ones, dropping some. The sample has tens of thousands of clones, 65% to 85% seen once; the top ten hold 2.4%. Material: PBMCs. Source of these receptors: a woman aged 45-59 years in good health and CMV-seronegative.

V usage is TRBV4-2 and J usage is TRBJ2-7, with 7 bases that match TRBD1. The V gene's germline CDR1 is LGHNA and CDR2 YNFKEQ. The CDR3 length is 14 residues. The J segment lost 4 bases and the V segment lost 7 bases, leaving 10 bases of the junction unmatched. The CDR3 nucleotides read TGTGCCAGCACCCTGAAGACAGGGTTTTACGAGCAGTACGTC. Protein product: CASTLKTGFYEQYV.

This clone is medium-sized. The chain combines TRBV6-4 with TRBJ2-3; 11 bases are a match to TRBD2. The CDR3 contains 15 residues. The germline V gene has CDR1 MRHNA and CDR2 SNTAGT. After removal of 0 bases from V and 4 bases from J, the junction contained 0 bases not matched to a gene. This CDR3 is CASSDSSGGADTQYF. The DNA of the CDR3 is TGTGCCAGCAGTGACTCTAGCGGGGGGGCAGATACGCAGTATTTT.

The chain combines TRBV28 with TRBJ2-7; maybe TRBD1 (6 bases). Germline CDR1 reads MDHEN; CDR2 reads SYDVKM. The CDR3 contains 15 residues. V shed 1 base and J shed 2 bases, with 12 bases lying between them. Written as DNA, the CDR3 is TGTGCCAGCAGTTTATTGGGGACAACAACCTACGAGCAGTACTTC. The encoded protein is CASSLLGTTTYEQYF.

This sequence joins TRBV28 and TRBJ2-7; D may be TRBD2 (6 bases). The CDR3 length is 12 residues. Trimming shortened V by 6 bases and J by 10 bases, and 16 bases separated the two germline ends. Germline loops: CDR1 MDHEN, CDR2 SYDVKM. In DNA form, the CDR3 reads TGTGCCAGCAGCACCATAGCGGTCCCCCAGTACTTC. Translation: CASSTIAVPQYF.

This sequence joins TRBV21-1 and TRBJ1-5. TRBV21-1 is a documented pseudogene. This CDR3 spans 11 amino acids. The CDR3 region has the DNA TGTGCCAGCCGGGGTTTTCAGCCCCAGCATTTT. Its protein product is CASRGFQPQHF.

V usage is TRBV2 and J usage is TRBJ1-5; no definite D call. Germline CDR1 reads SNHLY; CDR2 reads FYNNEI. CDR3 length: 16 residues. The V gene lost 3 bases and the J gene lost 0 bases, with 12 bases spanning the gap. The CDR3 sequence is CASSETLIDSNQPQHF. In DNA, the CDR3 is TGTGCCAGCAGTGAGACATTGATCGATAGCAATCAGCCCCAGCATTTT. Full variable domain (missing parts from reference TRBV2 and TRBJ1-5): EPEVTQTPSHQVTQMGQEVILRCVPISNHLYFYWYRQILGQKVEFLVSFYNNEISEKSEIFDDQFSVERPDGSNFTLKIRSTKLEDSAMYFCASSETLIDSNQPQHFGDGTRLSIL.

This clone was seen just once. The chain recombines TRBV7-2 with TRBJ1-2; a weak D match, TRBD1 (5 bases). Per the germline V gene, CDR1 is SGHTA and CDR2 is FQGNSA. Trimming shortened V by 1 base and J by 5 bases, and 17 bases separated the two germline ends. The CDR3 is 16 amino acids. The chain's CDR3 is CASSLVSGLEGYGYTF. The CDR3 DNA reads TGTGCCAGCAGCTTAGTTTCAGGGCTAGAAGGGTATGGCTACACCTTC.

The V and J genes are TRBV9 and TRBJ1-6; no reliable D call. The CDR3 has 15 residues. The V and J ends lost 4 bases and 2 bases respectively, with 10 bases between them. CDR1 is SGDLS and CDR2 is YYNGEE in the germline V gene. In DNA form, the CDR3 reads TGTGCCAGCAGCCCCCCCGGGACCTATAATTCACCCCTCCACTTT. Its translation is CASSPPGTYNSPLHF.

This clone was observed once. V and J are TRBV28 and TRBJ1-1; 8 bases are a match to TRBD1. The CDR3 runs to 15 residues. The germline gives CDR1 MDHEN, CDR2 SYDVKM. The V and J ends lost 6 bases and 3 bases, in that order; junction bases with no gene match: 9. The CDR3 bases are TGTGCCAGCAGCCCCAGGGGGCGGAGTGACACTGAAGCTTTCTTT. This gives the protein CASSPRGRSDTEAFF. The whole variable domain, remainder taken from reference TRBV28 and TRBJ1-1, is DVKVTQSSRYLVKRTGEKVFLECVQDMDHENMFWYRQDPGLGLRLIYFSYDVKMKEKGDIPEGYSVSREKKERFSLILESASTNQTSMYLCASSPRGRSDTEAFFGQGTRLTVV.

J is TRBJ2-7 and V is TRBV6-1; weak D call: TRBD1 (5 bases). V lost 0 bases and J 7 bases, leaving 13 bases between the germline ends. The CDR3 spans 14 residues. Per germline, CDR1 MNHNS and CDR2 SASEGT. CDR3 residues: CASSEATGSREQYF. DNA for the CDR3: TGTGCCAGCAGTGAAGCCACAGGTTCGAGAGAGCAGTACTTC.

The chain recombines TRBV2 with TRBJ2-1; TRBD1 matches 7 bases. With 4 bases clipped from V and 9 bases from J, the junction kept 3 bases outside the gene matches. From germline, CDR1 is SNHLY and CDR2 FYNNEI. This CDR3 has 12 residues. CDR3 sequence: CASSGSGGEQFF. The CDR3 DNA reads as TGTGCCAGCAGTGGGTCAGGGGGTGAGCAGTTCTTC. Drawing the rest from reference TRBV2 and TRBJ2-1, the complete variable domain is EPEVTQTPSHQVTQMGQEVILRCVPISNHLYFYWYRQILGQKVEFLVSFYNNEISEKSEIFDDQFSVERPDGSNFTLKIRSTKLEDSAMYFCASSGSGGEQFFGPGTRLTVL.

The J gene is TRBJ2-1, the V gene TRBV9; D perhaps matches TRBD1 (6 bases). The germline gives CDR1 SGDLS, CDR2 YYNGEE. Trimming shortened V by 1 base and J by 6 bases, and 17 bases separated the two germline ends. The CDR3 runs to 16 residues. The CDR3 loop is CASSVTPGTSGNEQFF. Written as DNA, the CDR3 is TGTGCCAGCAGCGTAACCCCCGGGACAAGCGGCAATGAGCAGTTCTTC. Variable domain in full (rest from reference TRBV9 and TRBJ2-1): DSGVTQTPKHLITATGQRVTLRCSPRSGDLSVYWYQQSLDQGLQFLIQYYNGEERAKGNILERFSAQQFPDLHSELNLSSLELGDSALYFCASSVTPGTSGNEQFFGPGTRLTVL.

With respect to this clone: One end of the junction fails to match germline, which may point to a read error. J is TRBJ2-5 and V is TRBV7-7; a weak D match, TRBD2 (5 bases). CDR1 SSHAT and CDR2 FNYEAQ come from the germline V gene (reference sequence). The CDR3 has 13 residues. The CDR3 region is CASSPGIQETQYF. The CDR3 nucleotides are TGTGCTAGCAGCCCGGGAATCCAAGAGACCCAGTACTTC.

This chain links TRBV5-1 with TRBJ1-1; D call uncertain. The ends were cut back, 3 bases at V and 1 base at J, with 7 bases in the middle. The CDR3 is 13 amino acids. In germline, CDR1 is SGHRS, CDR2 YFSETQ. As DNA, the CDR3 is TGCGCCAGCAGCTACGGGTCGAACACTGAAGCTTTCTTT. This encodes CASSYGSNTEAFF.

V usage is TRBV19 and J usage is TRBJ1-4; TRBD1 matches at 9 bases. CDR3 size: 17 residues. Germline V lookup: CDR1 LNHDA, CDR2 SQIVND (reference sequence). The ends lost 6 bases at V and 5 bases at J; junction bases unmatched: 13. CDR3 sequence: CASSNRDRVIANEKLFF. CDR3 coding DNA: TGTGCCAGTAGCAACCGGGACAGGGTTATTGCCAATGAAAAACTGTTTTTT.

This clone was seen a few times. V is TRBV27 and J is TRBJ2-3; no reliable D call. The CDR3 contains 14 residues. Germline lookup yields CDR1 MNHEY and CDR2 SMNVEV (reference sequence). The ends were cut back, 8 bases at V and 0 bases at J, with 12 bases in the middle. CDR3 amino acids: CASRRGISTDTQYF. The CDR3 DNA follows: TGTGCCAGCCGGCGCGGTATTAGCACAGATACGCAGTATTTT.

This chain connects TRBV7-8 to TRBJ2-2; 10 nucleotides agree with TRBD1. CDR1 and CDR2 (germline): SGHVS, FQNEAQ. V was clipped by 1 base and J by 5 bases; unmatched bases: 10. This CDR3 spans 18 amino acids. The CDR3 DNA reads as TGTGCCAGCAGCTTAGGGGTGGAGACAGGGGGCACAACCGGGGAGCTGTTTTTT. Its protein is CASSLGVETGGTTGELFF.

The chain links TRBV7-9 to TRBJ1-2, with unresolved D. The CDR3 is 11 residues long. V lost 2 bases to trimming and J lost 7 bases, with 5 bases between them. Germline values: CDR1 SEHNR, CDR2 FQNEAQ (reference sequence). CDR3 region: CASSLSSGYTF. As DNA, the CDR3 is TGTGCCAGCAGCTTATCCTCTGGCTACACCTTC. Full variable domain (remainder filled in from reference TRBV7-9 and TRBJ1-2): DTGVSQNPRHKITKRGQNVTFRCDPISEHNRLYWYRQTLGQGPEFLTYFQNEAQLEKSRLLSDRFSAERPKGSFSTLEIQRTEQGDSAMYLCASSLSSGYTFGSGTRLTVV.

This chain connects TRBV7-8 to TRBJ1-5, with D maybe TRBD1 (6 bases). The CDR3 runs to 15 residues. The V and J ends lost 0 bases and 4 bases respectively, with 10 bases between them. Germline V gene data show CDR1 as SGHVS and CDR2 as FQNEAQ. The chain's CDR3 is CASSLATGRNQPQHF. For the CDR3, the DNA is TGTGCCAGCAGCTTAGCGACAGGTAGGAATCAGCCCCAGCATTTT.

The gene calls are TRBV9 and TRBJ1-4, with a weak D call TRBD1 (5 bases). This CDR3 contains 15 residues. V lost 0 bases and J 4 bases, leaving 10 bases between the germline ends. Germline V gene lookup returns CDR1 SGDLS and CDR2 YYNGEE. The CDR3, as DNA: TGTGCCAGCAGCGTAGCAGGGCAACTTAATGAAAAACTGTTTTTT. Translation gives CASSVAGQLNEKLFF.

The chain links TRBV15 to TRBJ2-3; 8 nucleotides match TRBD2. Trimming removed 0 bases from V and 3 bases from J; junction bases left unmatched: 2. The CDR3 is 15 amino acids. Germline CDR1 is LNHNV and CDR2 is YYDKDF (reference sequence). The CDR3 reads CATSRDRGGTDTQYF. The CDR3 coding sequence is TGTGCCACCAGCAGAGATCGGGGGGGGACAGATACGCAGTATTTT.

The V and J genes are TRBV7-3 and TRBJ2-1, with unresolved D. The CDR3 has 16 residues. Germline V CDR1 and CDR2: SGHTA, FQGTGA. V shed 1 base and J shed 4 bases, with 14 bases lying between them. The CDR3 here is CASSLIGGARYNEQFF. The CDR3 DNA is TGTGCCAGCAGCTTAATAGGTGGAGCGAGGTACAATGAGCAGTTCTTC.

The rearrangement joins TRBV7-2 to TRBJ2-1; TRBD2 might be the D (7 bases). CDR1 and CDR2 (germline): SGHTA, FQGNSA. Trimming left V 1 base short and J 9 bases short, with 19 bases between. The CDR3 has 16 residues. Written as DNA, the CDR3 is TGTGCCAGCAGCTTAGACCGGTCTGGGGGAGGGGGTGAGCAGTTCTTC. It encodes CASSLDRSGGGGEQFF.

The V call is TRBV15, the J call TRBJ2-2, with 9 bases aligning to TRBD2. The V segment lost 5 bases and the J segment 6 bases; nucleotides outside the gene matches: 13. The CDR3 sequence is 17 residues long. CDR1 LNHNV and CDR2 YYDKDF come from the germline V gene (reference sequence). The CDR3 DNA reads TGTGCCACCAGCGGCGAGGTGGGCGGGGGGGCCCCCGGGGAGCTGTTTTTT. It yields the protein CATSGEVGGGAPGELFF.

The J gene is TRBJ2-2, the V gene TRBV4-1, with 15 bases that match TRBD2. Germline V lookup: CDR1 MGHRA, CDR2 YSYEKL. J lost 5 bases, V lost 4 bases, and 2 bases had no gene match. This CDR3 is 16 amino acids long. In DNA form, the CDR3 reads TGCGCCAGCAGCCGGACTAGCGGGAGGGGGACCGGGGAGCTGTTTTTT. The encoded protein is CASSRTSGRGTGELFF.

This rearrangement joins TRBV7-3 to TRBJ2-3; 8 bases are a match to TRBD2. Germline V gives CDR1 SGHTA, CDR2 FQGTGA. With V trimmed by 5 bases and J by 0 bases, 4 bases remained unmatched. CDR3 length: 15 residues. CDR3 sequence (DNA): TGTGCCAGCAGCCAAACTAGCGGTAGCACAGATACGCAGTATTTT. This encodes CASSQTSGSTDTQYF.